A selection of T cell receptor beta chains follows, all from one sample in a study of blood T cell repertoires in COVID-19. Clones were sequenced by immunoSEQ multiplex PCR, and TCRdb holds only the in-frame ones, with some missing. The sample records more than 200,000 clones, about 89% being singletons. The sequencing input was PBMCs or T cells enriched from blood (not recorded which). These receptors all stem from a woman aged 18-30 years who had recovered from COVID-19. The CDR3 runs from the conserved cysteine through the conserved F or W. Each record gives: CDR3 DNA, CDR3 protein, D gene, V gene, clone size, J gene. A D gene is named only where the DNA matches it firmly. Size is stated for part of the rows, as once, few or many counts, or as a class when the clone is expanded.

TGTGCCAGCAGCCCTAGCGGGGGGGCCTCTCCCGGGGAGCTGTTTTTT | CASSPSGGASPGELFF | TRBD2 | TRBV7-6 | once | TRBJ2-2
TGTGCCAGCAGCCCAGACGGGGGAGGCTATGGCTACACCTTC | CASSPDGGGYGYTF | . | TRBV9 | . | TRBJ1-2
TGTGCCAGTAGTTATATCGGGACAGGGGTGACCGGGGAGCTGTTTTTT | CASSYIGTGVTGELFF | TRBD1 | TRBV19 | . | TRBJ2-2
TGTGCCAGCAGCCCGGGACAGTACTATGGCTACACCTTC | CASSPGQYYGYTF | TRBD1 | TRBV12-3/TRBV12-4 | . | TRBJ1-2
TGTGCCAGCAGCTCCGGACAGGGGCGGAACACTGAAGCTTTCTTT | CASSSGQGRNTEAFF | TRBD1 | TRBV7-9 | . | TRBJ1-1
TGTGCCAGCAGCCACCGGGACACCGCTTTCTTT | CASSHRDTAFF | . | TRBV3-1/TRBV3-2 | . | TRBJ1-1
TGTGCCAGCAGACCTTCGGGGGGGGTCTACTATGGCTACACCTTC | CASRPSGGVYYGYTF | . | TRBV5-4 | . | TRBJ1-2
TGTGCCAGCAGTTACTCCTTGGACAGCTACGAGCAGTACTTC | CASSYSLDSYEQYF | . | TRBV6-5 | . | TRBJ2-7
TGTGCCAGCATTGGGGCAGGGAATTGGTGGGGCAATCAGCCCCAGCATTTT | CASIGAGNWWGNQPQHF | . | TRBV28 | . | TRBJ1-5
TGTGCCAGCAGACCTCCTCCGACAGGGAGGAACACTGAAGCTTTCTTT | CASRPPPTGRNTEAFF | TRBD1 | TRBV27 | . | TRBJ1-1
TGTGCTAGTGGTTTTGACAGGGTGGAAGCTTTCTTT | CASGFDRVEAFF | TRBD1 | TRBV12-5 | . | TRBJ1-1
TGTGCCAGCAGCTTAAGAGCAGGGGTTGTTGAAGCTTTCTTT | CASSLRAGVVEAFF | . | TRBV11-1 | . | TRBJ1-1
TGTGCCAGCTCACCGACCGCGGGGGAGACTGAAGCTTTCTTT | CASSPTAGETEAFF | . | TRBV18 | . | TRBJ1-1
TGTGCCAGCAGTTTAACCCCGGGACAAGGTGACACTGAAGCTTTCTTT | CASSLTPGQGDTEAFF | . | TRBV28 | . | TRBJ1-1
TGTGCCAGTAGTATTTATAGCGGGAGCCAAGAGACCCAGTACTTC | CASSIYSGSQETQYF | TRBD2 | TRBV19 | . | TRBJ2-5
TGTGCCAGCAGCTTATCACAGGGGTCGTCCGAGCAGTACTTC | CASSLSQGSSEQYF | TRBD1 | TRBV7-9 | . | TRBJ2-7
TGTGCCACCGCGGACAGATTCACTTATGGCTACACCTTC | CATADRFTYGYTF | . | TRBV10-3 | . | TRBJ1-2
TGCGCCAGCAGCCAAGAGGCGGCAGCCCGGACAGATACGCAGTATTTT | CASSQEAAARTDTQYF | . | TRBV4-1 | . | TRBJ2-3